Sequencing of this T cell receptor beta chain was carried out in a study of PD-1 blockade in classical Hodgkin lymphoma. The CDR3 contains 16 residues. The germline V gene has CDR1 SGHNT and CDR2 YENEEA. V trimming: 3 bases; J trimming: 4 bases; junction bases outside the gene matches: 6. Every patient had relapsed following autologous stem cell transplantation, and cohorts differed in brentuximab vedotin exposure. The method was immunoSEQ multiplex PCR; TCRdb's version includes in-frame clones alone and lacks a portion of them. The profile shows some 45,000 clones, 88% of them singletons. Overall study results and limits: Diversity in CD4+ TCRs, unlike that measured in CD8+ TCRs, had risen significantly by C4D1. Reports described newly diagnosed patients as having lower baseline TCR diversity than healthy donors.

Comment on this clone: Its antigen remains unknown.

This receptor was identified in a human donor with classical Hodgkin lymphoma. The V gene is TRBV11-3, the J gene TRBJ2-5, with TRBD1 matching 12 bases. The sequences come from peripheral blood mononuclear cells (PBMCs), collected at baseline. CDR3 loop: CASSLGDRGLRETQYF. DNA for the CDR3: TGTGCCAGCAGCTTGGGGGACAGGGGGCTACGAGAGACCCAGTACTTC.